This T cell receptor beta chain was sequenced in a study of Graves' ophthalmopathy and Graves' hyperthyroidism. This clonotype showed up many times. Germline lookup yields CDR1 SGHTA and CDR2 FQGTGA. The CDR3 is 15 amino acids. V lost 5 bases and J lost 6, with 20 bases in between. Amplification of TCR beta CDR3 regions used RNA transcripts. An opening RT-PCR round employed HTBI primers and preceded a second-round multiplex PCR. TCRdb called the multiplex PCR reads again in MiXCR, with one record for every CDR3 protein. Altogether about 400,000 distinct CDR3 sequences are present, about a sixth being singletons, with the ten largest covering more than 1.5%.

The chain has TRBV7-3 and TRBJ2-7; D possibly matches TRBD1 or TRBD2 (6 bases each). The sequencing input was peripheral blood. This TCR came from a woman aged 18-30 years with Graves' ophthalmopathy. The CDR3 region has the DNA TGTGCCAGCAGCCCCAGGGGAGGACAGCCCATCGAGCAGTACTTC. Protein sequence: CASSPRGGQPIEQYF.